These T cell receptor beta chains were read from a single sample in a study of cytomegalovirus exposure and HLA in healthy donors. Assay: immunoSEQ multiplex PCR; the TCRdb copy retains only in-frame clones and omits some. The repertoire table contains about 55,000 clones. The sequenced sample consisted of PBMCs. The receptors come from a man aged 45-65 years in good health and CMV-seropositive. The CDR3 runs from the conserved cysteine through the conserved F or W. D genes are given only for firm matches.

TRBJ1-5	-	TRBV27	TGTGCCAGCAGGGGGCTAAACAATCAGCCCCAGCATTTT	CASRGLNNQPQHF
TRBJ2-1	TRBD2	TRBV5-1	TGCGCCAGCAGCTTGGGCCTGACGGGGGGGGTTCTATCCTCCTACAATGAGCAGTTCTTC	CASSLGLTGGVLSSYNEQFF
TRBJ2-7	TRBD1	TRBV27	TGTGCCAGCAGTTTAATGCAGGGGGCCTACGAGCAGTACTTC	CASSLMQGAYEQYF
TRBJ1-1	-	TRBV30	TGTGCCTGGAGCTCCCTGAGGGACACTGAAGCTTTCTTT	CAWSSLRDTEAFF
TRBJ1-4	-	TRBV30	TGTGCCGGGACCCGAGGGTTTAATGAAAAACTGTTTTTT	CAGTRGFNEKLFF
TRBJ1-4	-	TRBV9	TGTGCCAGCAGCGTAGTTCCGTCCCCTGAAAAACTGTTTTTT	CASSVVPSPEKLFF
TRBJ2-7	TRBD1	TRBV15	TGTGCCACCAGCAGAGAGACAGGGAGCGCCTACGAGCAGTACTTC	CATSRETGSAYEQYF
TRBJ1-1	-	TRBV18	TGTGCCAGCTCACCACGAACGGGGACCGAGGCGGGGGCGAACACTGAAGCTTTCTTT	CASSPRTGTEAGANTEAFF
TRBJ1-3	-	TRBV2	TGTGCCAGGTTTTTGGCGGGGAGCTCTGGAAACACCATATATTTT	CARFLAGSSGNTIYF
TRBJ1-2	-	TRBV20-1	TGCAGTGCGCGGGGCCCCTATGGCTACACCTTC	CSARGPYGYTF